Shown below are 28 T cell receptor beta chains from a single sample sequenced in a study of T cell changes during pregnancy in multiple sclerosis. Generated by immunoSEQ multiplex PCR, the TCRdb table keeps only in-frame clones and is missing some. The sample includes 85,000 to 100,000 clones, 85% to 95% of them seen just once. Sequencing was performed on peripheral blood, taken in the first trimester of pregnancy. These receptors came from a female donor with multiple sclerosis, enrolled in a pregnancy study.

The CDR3 spells CASSSGITGDTTDTQYF. The CDR3 DNA reads as TGTGCCAGCAGCTCGGGGATAACTGGCGATACCACAGATACGCAGTATTTT. The rearrangement links TRBV11-2 to TRBJ2-3, with a tentative D call TRBD2 (5 bases). The CDR3 is 17 residues long. Germline CDR1 SGHAT, CDR2 FQNNGV. Trimming removed 4 bases from V and 2 bases from J, with 19 bases in between. The full variable domain, completed using reference TRBV11-2 and TRBJ2-3, is EAGVAQSPRYKIIEKRQSVAFWCNPISGHATLYWYQQILGQGPKLLIQFQNNGVVDDSQLPKDRFSAERLKGVDSTLKIQPAKLEDSAVYLCASSSGITGDTTDTQYFGPGTRLTVL.

The gene calls are TRBV28 and TRBJ1-4; D is undetermined. The CDR3 extends over 11 amino acids. Germline V lookup: CDR1 MDHEN, CDR2 SYDVKM. V lost 2 bases and J lost 8, with 3 bases in between. CDR3 bases: TGTGCCAGCAGTTTACAAGAAAAACTGTTTTTT. As protein: CASSLQEKLFF. The whole variable domain, remainder taken from reference TRBV28 and TRBJ1-4, is DVKVTQSSRYLVKRTGEKVFLECVQDMDHENMFWYRQDPGLGLRLIYFSYDVKMKEKGDIPEGYSVSREKKERFSLILESASTNQTSMYLCASSLQEKLFFGSGTQLSVL.

The V gene is TRBV7-9, the J gene TRBJ2-1; TRBD1 aligns across 11 bases. Germline CDR1 and CDR2: SEHNR and FQNEAQ (reference sequence). The CDR3 spans 14 residues. Trimming removed 4 bases from V and 8 bases from J; junction bases left unmatched: 4. The CDR3 DNA reads TGTGCCAGCAGCTGGGACAGGGGGTTCGATGAGCAGTTCTTC. Protein product: CASSWDRGFDEQFF.

This chain joins TRBV7-2 and TRBJ2-7; 12 bases align to TRBD2. The CDR3 runs 15 residues. The V gene's germline CDR1 is SGHTA and CDR2 FQGNSA. The V and J ends lost 5 bases and 6 bases, in that order; junction bases with no gene match: 8. CDR3 nucleotides: TGTGCCAGCAGCCTGAGACCGGGACTAGCGGGCGAGCAGTACTTC. It yields the protein CASSLRPGLAGEQYF.

This chain joins TRBV30 and TRBJ2-1; D may be TRBD2 (6 bases). Germline-derived CDR1 and CDR2 are GTSNPN and SVGIG (reference sequence). Trimming removed 4 bases at V and 12 bases at J, with 19 bases between. The CDR3 is made up of 13 amino acids. Written as DNA, the CDR3 is TGTGCCTGGACGGGACTGTACAATGAGCGGCAGTTCTTC. This gives the protein CAWTGLYNERQFF.

The chain joins TRBV6-1 to TRBJ2-1, with TRBD2 identical over 7 bases. Per the germline V gene, CDR1 is MNHNS and CDR2 is SASEGT. The CDR3 runs 16 residues. J gave up 0 bases and V 4 bases, and 6 bases lay outside the gene matches. This CDR3 is CASSGKSGNSYNEQFF. CDR3 nucleotides: TGTGCCAGCAGTGGAAAAAGCGGGAACTCCTACAATGAGCAGTTCTTC.

The rearrangement joins TRBV6-1 to TRBJ2-2; 10 bases line up with TRBD2. V lost 1 base and J lost 6; bases outside the gene matches: 20. Germline V lookup: CDR1 MNHNS, CDR2 SASEGT. The CDR3 contains 21 residues. Here the CDR3 reads CASSEGQSPGLAAISPGELFF. CDR3 nucleotides: TGTGCCAGCAGTGAAGGGCAATCGCCCGGACTAGCGGCCATCAGTCCCGGGGAGCTGTTTTTT.

This clone was seen only once. The rearrangement links TRBV29-1 to TRBJ2-1; tentative D call: TRBD2 (6 bases). The CDR3 totals 11 residues. Germline CDR1 is SQVTM and CDR2 is ANQGSEA. The germline V and J ends were trimmed by 6 bases and 6 bases, with 9 bases remaining between them. CDR3 in DNA: TGCAGCGTGCCGACTAGCAATGAGCAGTTCTTC. Translating gives CSVPTSNEQFF.

The V and J genes are TRBV11-2 and TRBJ2-1; 10 positions agree with TRBD2. The CDR3 length is 15 residues. Germline assignment: CDR1 SGHAT and CDR2 FQNNGV. V was pared by 5 bases and J by 4 bases, with 5 bases of the junction left unmatched. This CDR3 reads CASSVRTSGYNEQFF. The CDR3 DNA sequence: TGTGCCAGCAGCGTACGGACTAGCGGATACAATGAGCAGTTCTTC.

The rearrangement links TRBV19 to TRBJ2-3; D call uncertain. Deletions cut 3 bases from V and 4 bases from J, with 11 bases between. CDR1 and CDR2 (germline): LNHDA, SQIVND (reference sequence). The CDR3 is made up of 14 amino acids. The CDR3: CASSISGFADTQYF. The CDR3, as DNA: TGTGCCAGTAGTATCTCCGGGTTCGCAGATACGCAGTATTTT. The full variable domain, rest sourced from reference TRBV19 and TRBJ2-3, is DGGITQSPKYLFRKEGQNVTLSCEQNLNHDAMYWYRQDPGQGLRLIYYSQIVNDFQKGDIAEGYSVSREKKESFPLTVTSAQKNPTAFYLCASSISGFADTQYFGPGTRLTVL.

The chain joins TRBV10-3 to TRBJ2-2; weak D call: TRBD2 (6 bases). This CDR3 contains 14 residues. Germline CDR1 ENHRY, CDR2 SYGVKD. The V and J ends lost 4 bases and 6 bases respectively, with 12 bases between them. CDR3 region: CAISGGELSGELFF. In nucleotides, the CDR3 is TGTGCCATCAGTGGGGGGGAGTTATCCGGGGAGCTGTTTTTT.

The chain joins TRBV13 to TRBJ2-7; a weak D match, TRBD2 (7 bases). With 8 bases removed from V and 7 bases from J, the gap between germline ends came to 15 bases. Germline lookup yields CDR1 PRHDT and CDR2 FYEKMQ (reference sequence). The CDR3 is made up of 12 amino acids. As DNA, the CDR3 is TGTGCCAGCGCTGCGGGGGCGGAGGAGCAGTACTTC. Residues: CASAAGAEEQYF.

The chain employs TRBV5-1 and TRBJ1-3; possibly TRBD1 for D (5 bases). Trimming removed 1 base at V and 2 bases at J, with 16 bases between. The CDR3 consists of 17 residues. Germline lookup yields CDR1 SGHRS and CDR2 YFSETQ. The CDR3 is CASSLSGGRQTGNTIYF. CDR3 DNA sequence: TGCGCCAGCAGCTTGAGCGGGGGTCGTCAGACTGGAAACACCATATATTTT.

The CDR3 coding sequence is TGTGCCAGCAGAGAGGGAGGTAGCAGAATCTACGAGCAGTACTTC. Translated: CASREGGSRIYEQYF. The chain links TRBV28 to TRBJ2-7, with D perhaps matching TRBD2 (6 bases). With 6 bases removed from V and 3 bases from J, the gap between germline ends came to 18 bases. The CDR3 is 15 amino acids. CDR1 MDHEN and CDR2 SYDVKM come from the germline V gene.

This clone was counted once. The chain joins TRBV7-5 to TRBJ1-5; whether TRBD1, the table's D call, matches the DNA was not checked. TRBV7-5 is tagged as a pseudogene. CDR3 length equals 17 residues. CDR3 protein: CARSLNPYRGQCQPQHF. The DNA for the CDR3 is TGTGCCAGAAGCTTAAATCCTTACAGGGGGCAGTGCCAGCCCCAGCATTTT.

The chain combines TRBV19 with TRBJ2-5, with unresolved D. Germline V gene data show CDR1 as LNHDA and CDR2 as SQIVND (reference sequence). The length of the CDR3 is 13 residues. V was cut by 6 bases and J by 4 bases, with 12 bases left in between. CDR3 nucleotide sequence: TGTGCCAGTAGCCAGTCCTCCCCAGAGACCCAGTACTTC. It encodes CASSQSSPETQYF. The full variable domain, with the rest looked up from reference TRBV19 and TRBJ2-5, is DGGITQSPKYLFRKEGQNVTLSCEQNLNHDAMYWYRQDPGQGLRLIYYSQIVNDFQKGDIAEGYSVSREKKESFPLTVTSAQKNPTAFYLCASSQSSPETQYFGPGTRLLVL.

This rearrangement joins TRBV6-1 to TRBJ1-4; D call uncertain. V shed 6 bases and J shed 8 bases, with 16 bases lying between them. The V gene's germline CDR1 is MNHNS and CDR2 SASEGT. The CDR3 length is 14 residues. CDR3 sequence: CASSPAGTREKLFF. The CDR3 DNA sequence: TGTGCCAGCAGCCCAGCGGGTACGCGCGAAAAACTGTTTTTT.

The CDR3 region has the DNA TGTGCCAGTAGTATAGGCGTATTAGGGGAGCTGTTTTTT. It yields the protein CASSIGVLGELFF. This sequence joins TRBV19 and TRBJ2-2; D gene ambiguous. The CDR3 runs 13 residues. Germline loops: CDR1 LNHDA, CDR2 SQIVND (reference sequence). Trimming pared 1 base from V and 8 bases from J, leaving 8 bases between.

The chain couples TRBV7-9 to TRBJ2-1; TRBD2 agrees at 15 bases. The CDR3 spans 16 residues. V trimming: 6 bases; J trimming: 7 bases; junction bases outside the gene matches: 7. The V gene's germline CDR1 is SEHNR and CDR2 FQNEAQ (reference sequence). CDR3 sequence (DNA): TGTGCCAGCAGTTTGAGGACTAGCGGGAGGGTAAATGAGCAGTTCTTC. It yields the protein CASSLRTSGRVNEQFF.

The genes are TRBV2 and TRBJ1-5; D remains unclear. The V gene lost 2 bases and the J gene lost 7 bases, with 9 bases spanning the gap. CDR1 and CDR2 from the germline V gene are SNHLY and FYNNEI. The CDR3 has 13 residues. The CDR3 loop reads CASSERQAQPQHF. DNA for the CDR3: TGTGCCAGCAGTGAACGGCAGGCCCAGCCCCAGCATTTT.

In DNA form, the CDR3 reads TGTGCCAGCAGTTTCTTGGACAGGGATCCTGGAAACACCATATATTTT. Amino acids: CASSFLDRDPGNTIYF. The chain joins TRBV28 to TRBJ1-3; TRBD1 agrees at 8 bases. The CDR3 spans 16 residues. From germline, CDR1 is MDHEN and CDR2 SYDVKM. V gave up 3 bases and J gave up 2 bases; unmatched junction bases: 6.

V usage is TRBV9 and J usage is TRBJ1-4; 8 bases are a match to TRBD1. The V and J ends lost 3 bases and 10 bases, in that order; junction bases with no gene match: 8. The CDR3 has 14 residues. CDR1 and CDR2 (germline): SGDLS, YYNGEE. The CDR3, as DNA: TGTGCCAGCAGCGCACAGGGGGTTCGTGGAAAACTGTTTTTT. Translating it yields CASSAQGVRGKLFF. Supplemented by reference TRBV9 and TRBJ1-4, the full variable domain reads DSGVTQTPKHLITATGQRVTLRCSPRSGDLSVYWYQQSLDQGLQFLIQYYNGEERAKGNILERFSAQQFPDLHSELNLSSLELGDSALYFCASSAQGVRGKLFFGSGTQLSVL.

The V gene is TRBV7-9, the J gene TRBJ2-7; 10 bases are shared with TRBD2. Germline V gene lookup returns CDR1 SEHNR and CDR2 FQNEAQ (reference sequence). There are 16 residues in the CDR3. Losses at the gene ends were 3 bases for V and 1 base for J; bases not matched to a gene: 6. The CDR3 nucleotides are TGTGCCAGCAGCTTCCGGGGACTAGCGTTTTCCTACGAGCAGTACTTC. It specifies CASSFRGLAFSYEQYF.

This clone was detected once. This rearrangement joins TRBV7-2 to TRBJ2-7; tentatively, D is TRBD2 (6 bases). V was shortened by 5 bases and J by 5 bases, with 10 bases between the two germline ends. Germline V gives CDR1 SGHTA, CDR2 FQGNSA. This CDR3 has 12 amino acids. The CDR3 here is CASSLRDHEQYF. The CDR3 bases are TGTGCCAGCAGCCTGCGGGATCACGAGCAGTACTTC.

The chain employs TRBV4-2 and TRBJ1-1, with TRBD1 matching over 7 bases. The CDR3 totals 16 residues. Germline V gene sequence: CDR1 LGHNA, CDR2 YNFKEQ. V lost 4 bases to trimming and J lost 1 base; unmatched junction nucleotides: 9. The DNA for the CDR3 is TGTGCCAGCAGCCGAGCTTTGGGACAGTCGAACACTGAAGCTTTCTTT. This translates into CASSRALGQSNTEAFF.

The gene calls are TRBV19 and TRBJ2-2, with TRBD2 matching 13 bases. CDR1 is LNHDA and CDR2 is SQIVND in the germline V gene (reference sequence). Trimming took 7 bases from V and 6 from J; bases not matched to a gene: 5. The CDR3 runs 15 residues. The CDR3: CASNLLAGGAGELFF. CDR3 nucleotide sequence: TGTGCCAGTAATCTACTAGCGGGAGGGGCCGGGGAGCTGTTTTTT.

This chain uses TRBV29-1 with TRBJ2-7, with 7 bases that match TRBD1. V dropped 6 bases and J dropped 4; count of bases not matched to a gene: 9. The CDR3 is 13 amino acids. Germline lookup yields CDR1 SQVTM and CDR2 ANQGSEA. This chain's CDR3 is CSVRGRVNYEQYF. CDR3 DNA: TGCAGCGTAAGGGGGCGCGTCAATTACGAGCAGTACTTC.

This clone has just one count. The chain couples TRBV2 to TRBJ2-2; 11 nucleotides match TRBD2. Unmatched junction bases numbered 10, after V lost 3 bases and J lost 7 bases. CDR1 SNHLY and CDR2 FYNNEI come from the germline V gene. The CDR3 contains 17 residues. The CDR3 DNA reads as TGTGCCAGCAGTGATCCGGTAGCGGGAGGGCCGGGCGGGGAGCTGTTTTTT. It specifies CASSDPVAGGPGGELFF.